These T cell receptor beta chains were read from a single sample in a study of T-cell memory formation after mild COVID-19. Via MiXCR, TCRdb re-called the 5' RACE reads, giving one row per CDR3 protein. Seen here are fewer than 150,000 distinct CDR3 sequences, approximately 6.3% observed once, and the top ten hold 2% to 2.5%. The sample comprised PBMCs or a T cell subset sorted from them (not recorded which). The receptors originated from an adult woman who had mild COVID-19 (a few samples of this study predate the infection). Cell type and time point are not known. CDR3s include the opening cysteine and the closing phenylalanine or tryptophan. The order of the fields is D gene, clone size, J gene, V gene, CDR3 DNA, CDR3 protein. A D gene is named only where the DNA matches it firmly. Not every row has a clone size; where given, it reads once, few, many or a size class.

TRBD2,few,TRBJ2-1,TRBV5-1,TGCGCCAGCAGGGATGCGGGAGGGGATGAGCAGTTCTTC,CASRDAGGDEQFF
.,.,TRBJ1-5,TRBV5-5,TGTGCCAGCAGCTGGGACTGGTCCAGCAATCAGCCCCAGCATTTT,CASSWDWSSNQPQHF
TRBD2,few,TRBJ2-7,TRBV7-9,TGTGCCAGCAGCGATCAAGGGAGGGGACTAACCTCCTACGAGCAGTACTTC,CASSDQGRGLTSYEQYF
.,many,TRBJ1-2,TRBV6-6,TGTGCCAGCAGCCAAGACAGGCTCTTCGCTGGCTACACCTTC,CASSQDRLFAGYTF
.,few,TRBJ2-1,TRBV20-1,TGCAGTGCTAGAGATCTGGGCAACCACAATGAGCAGTTCTTC,CSARDLGNHNEQFF
.,many,TRBJ2-6,TRBV29-1,TGCAGCGCCGGCCGCTCTGGGGCCAACGTCCTGACTTTC,CSAGRSGANVLTF
TRBD2,few,TRBJ2-2,TRBV12-3/TRBV12-4,TGTGCCAGCGGAGCGGGAGTTGGTACCGGGGAGCTGTTTTTT,CASGAGVGTGELFF
.,.,TRBJ2-1,TRBV7-6,TGTGCCAGCAGCTTAAATGGGGGGGCCGGCGCGTTCTTC,CASSLNGGAGAFF
TRBD1,.,TRBJ2-3,TRBV6-5,TGTGCCAGCAGTGTACAGGGGAATACGCAGTATTTT,CASSVQGNTQYF
TRBD2,.,TRBJ2-3,TRBV11-2,TGTGCCAGCAGCTTAGATGCGGGACTAGTGACAGATACGCAGTATTTT,CASSLDAGLVTDTQYF
.,few,TRBJ2-7,TRBV18,TGTGCCAGCTCGATAGGCCCGCGGCGCGAGCAGTACTTC,CASSIGPRREQYF
.,many,TRBJ2-7,TRBV4-3,TGCGCCAGCAGCCAGGGACCAGCAGGATACGAGCAGTACTTC,CASSQGPAGYEQYF
.,many,TRBJ2-2,TRBV5-1,TGCGCCAGCAGCCTCCCCCAGAGAACCGGGGAGCTGTTTTTT,CASSLPQRTGELFF
.,few,TRBJ1-1,TRBV4-2,TGTGCCAGCAGCCAGAATTCTGAAGCTTTCTTT,CASSQNSEAFF
TRBD1,.,TRBJ1-5,TRBV12-3/TRBV12-4,TGTGCCAGCAGGGTACAGGGGTTCAATCAGCCCCAGCATTTT,CASRVQGFNQPQHF
TRBD2,few,TRBJ2-1,TRBV7-3,TGTGCCAGCAGCTTCTCAGCGGGAGGGCCAAATGAGCAGTTCTTC,CASSFSAGGPNEQFF
.,.,TRBJ1-4,TRBV20-1,TGCAGTATGACAGGAAATGAAAAACTGTTTTTT,CSMTGNEKLFF
.,many,TRBJ2-5,TRBV7-9,TGTGCCAGCAGCTTAGTAGAAGCGTACTGGACCCAGTACTTC,CASSLVEAYWTQYF
TRBD1,few,TRBJ1-2,TRBV20-1,TGCAGTGCTACTCAAGGGGGCTTGTATGGCTACACCTTC,CSATQGGLYGYTF
TRBD1,few,TRBJ2-1,TRBV12-3/TRBV12-4,TGTGCCAGCAAACCGGGACAGGGGTTCAATGAGCAGTTCTTC,CASKPGQGFNEQFF
TRBD1,few,TRBJ2-7,TRBV12-3/TRBV12-4,TGTGCCAGCAGTTTAGGAACAGGGGCCCCGACGCAGTACTTC,CASSLGTGAPTQYF
.,few,TRBJ2-3,TRBV20-1,TGCACGTCACAAGGGGGTGGACTTCGTATCCCAGATACGCAGTATTTT,CTSQGGGLRIPDTQYF
.,many,TRBJ2-7,TRBV5-1,TGCGCCAGCACCAAGGACTCCCTGGGGATCTACGAGCAGTACTTC,CASTKDSLGIYEQYF
TRBD1,.,TRBJ1-1,TRBV6-2/TRBV6-3,TGTGCCAGCAGTTACCCCTACAGGGGACTAAGCACTGAAGCTTTCTTT,CASSYPYRGLSTEAFF
TRBD2,many,TRBJ2-7,TRBV10-3,TGTGCCATCAGTGAGTCCGTGGGGGGGGGCTACGAGCAGTACTTC,CAISESVGGGYEQYF
.,few,TRBJ2-6,TRBV4-1,TGCGCCAGCAGCCCGGACAGCGCGTCGAAAGGGCGTATTTTAAGTAGGAACGTCCTGACTTTC,CASSPDSASKGRILSRNVLTF
TRBD1,.,TRBJ1-3,TRBV12-3/TRBV12-4,TGTGCCAGCACCCGCAGACAGGGGGCTGGAAACACCATATATTTT,CASTRRQGAGNTIYF
TRBD2,few,TRBJ2-3,TRBV7-3,TGTGCCAGCAGCTTAAGTCGGACTAGCGGGAGTGATACGCAGTATTTT,CASSLSRTSGSDTQYF
TRBD2,few,TRBJ2-7,TRBV20-1,TGCAGTGCTAGCTATAGCGGGGGTCTCGAGCAGTACTTC,CSASYSGGLEQYF
TRBD2,.,TRBJ2-1,TRBV3-1,TGTGCCAGCAGCCGACTAGCGAGGAGCTCCTACAATGAGCAGTTCTTC,CASSRLARSSYNEQFF
.,.,TRBJ2-3,TRBV5-4,TGTGCCAGCAGCTTGAGGGGAATCACAGATACGCAGTATTTT,CASSLRGITDTQYF
.,few,TRBJ2-7,TRBV2,TGTGCCAGCACGGATCGGAACGTCTTTGTGCAGTACTTC,CASTDRNVFVQYF
.,many,TRBJ1-1,TRBV7-6,TGTGCCAGCAGCCAAGGACAGAACACTGAAGCTTTCTTT,CASSQGQNTEAFF
.,.,TRBJ2-2,TRBV7-9,TGTGCCAGCAGCTTCGGAGTAAACACCGGGGAGCTGTTTTTT,CASSFGVNTGELFF
TRBD2,few,TRBJ2-2,TRBV4-1,TGCGCCAGCAGCCAAGTTTCCAGCGGGGGCACCGGGGAGCTGTTTTTT,CASSQVSSGGTGELFF
.,few,TRBJ2-1,TRBV18,TGTGCCAGCTCACCGGGAAGGCGGAATGAGCAGTTCTTC,CASSPGRRNEQFF
.,.,TRBJ1-1,TRBV20-1,TGCAGTGCTAGTAAGGGTTGGGGGAACACTGAAGCTTTCTTT,CSASKGWGNTEAFF
TRBD2,many,TRBJ2-7,TRBV30,TGTGCCTGGAGTGGGAGCGGTTGGCGGGAGCCCCTCTACGAGCAGTACTTC,CAWSGSGWREPLYEQYF
TRBD2,many,TRBJ2-3,TRBV5-1,TGCGCCAGCAGCCTCACTAGCGGGGGCCCCGACGGTGGCACAGATACGCAGTATTTT,CASSLTSGGPDGGTDTQYF
.,many,TRBJ2-1,TRBV11-2,TGTGCCAGCAGCTCGGGTCCTGAGCAGTTCTTC,CASSSGPEQFF
.,few,TRBJ2-3,TRBV30,TGTGCCTGGAGTGTACCCTCGAACAGGATGGGTCCGCAGTATTTT,CAWSVPSNRMGPQYF
.,few,TRBJ1-5,TRBV7-2,TGTGCCAGCAGCCAGAAACCGAGGGATCAGCCCCAGCATTTT,CASSQKPRDQPQHF
TRBD1,.,TRBJ2-7,TRBV5-5,TGTGCCAGCAGCCCCATCCAGGGGGCTACCCACGAGCAGTACTTC,CASSPIQGATHEQYF
TRBD1,.,TRBJ2-5,TRBV4-1,TGCGCCAGCAGCCGAATGGACAGGGCCCTAGGGACCCAGTACTTC,CASSRMDRALGTQYF
.,.,TRBJ2-1,TRBV24-1,TGTGCCACCCGAGGGGGAGTATCCAATGAGCAGTTCTTC,CATRGGVSNEQFF
TRBD2,many,TRBJ2-2,TRBV7-8,TGTGCCAGCAGCTCTCCCCGGACTAGCGGGAACACCGGGGAGCTGTTTTTT,CASSSPRTSGNTGELFF
.,.,TRBJ2-1,TRBV7-9,TGTGCCAGCAGCTCGGCCCCACGGGGTTCCTACAATGAGCAGTTCTTC,CASSSAPRGSYNEQFF
.,.,TRBJ1-6,TRBV23-1,TGCGCCAGCAGTCAACGGACAAGGGCCATACCCCTCCACTTT,CASSQRTRAIPLHF
TRBD1,many,TRBJ1-1,TRBV12-3/TRBV12-4,TGTGCCAGCAGTCCACAGGGGGCAATCGGCCGGGGCACTGAAGCTTTCTTT,CASSPQGAIGRGTEAFF
.,many,TRBJ1-1,TRBV6-5,TGTGCCAGCAGTTACGGGGTTGGCACTGAAGCTTTCTTT,CASSYGVGTEAFF
TRBD2,.,TRBJ2-7,TRBV5-4,TGTGCCAGCAGAAGCGGGGGACCCTCCTACGAGCAGTACTTC,CASRSGGPSYEQYF
.,few,TRBJ1-1,TRBV12-3/TRBV12-4,TGTGCCAGCAGTTTAAGGGTCAGCCTCAGCCCGACCACTGAAGCTTTCTTT,CASSLRVSLSPTTEAFF
.,many,TRBJ1-1,TRBV7-9,TGTGCCAGCAGCACGATCGGCGGGGGGAACACTGAAGCTTTCTTT,CASSTIGGGNTEAFF
.,few,TRBJ2-3,TRBV5-7,TGTGCCAGCAGTTCGACCGTGGTTATAAGCACAGATACGCAGTATTTT,CASSSTVVISTDTQYF
.,many,TRBJ2-3,TRBV7-2,TGTGCCAGCACCCAACGAGATACGCAGTATTTT,CASTQRDTQYF